This T cell receptor (beta chain) was recovered during a study of blood T cell repertoires in COVID-19. At the level of the study: PBMCs, B-cell-depleted T cells, or T cells were the source of the cDNA or gDNA that made up the material.

Only in-frame clones appear in the TCRdb table, and some are missing; sequencing was by immunoSEQ multiplex PCR. This table has under 150,000 clones, 85% appearing once. In this sample, this clone turned up once. The TCR comes from a human donor in a cohort sampled during active COVID-19. The sample comprised peripheral blood.

As DNA, the CDR3 is TGCGCCAGAAGGACAGTATACAATGAGCAGTTCTTC. Translated: CARRTVYNEQFF. This chain uses TRBV10-1 with TRBJ2-1; perhaps TRBD1 as D (6 bases). Trimming removed 9 bases at V and 4 bases at J, with 10 bases between. The germline V gene has CDR1 WNHNN and CDR2 SYGVQD (reference sequence). This CDR3 has 12 residues.